Shown below are 7 T cell receptor beta chains from a single sample sequenced in a study of T-cell reconstitution after alpha-beta-depleted transplantation in children. During its preparation, the TCRbeta library received unique molecular identifiers. TCRdb fed the PCR reads into MiXCR, producing one record per CDR3 protein. Of just over 950,000 distinct CDR3 sequences in the sample, about 29% were seen once. The starting material was PBMCs, mostly from graft donor cells, obtained 360 days after TCRalphabeta/CD19-depleted stem cell transplant. Receptors originate from a boy under two years old who had a stem cell transplant for SCID, so the T cells may come from the graft donor.

This clonotype was seen a few times. The gene calls are TRBV20-1 and TRBJ2-7; 7 positions match TRBD1. The CDR3 runs 12 residues. With V trimmed by 6 bases and J by 2 bases, 4 bases remained unmatched. Germline CDR1 is DFQATT and CDR2 is SNEGSKA (reference sequence). CDR3 nucleotide sequence: TGCAGTGCCCACGGACAGGCCTACGAGCAGTACTTC. Translation gives CSAHGQAYEQYF.

V usage is TRBV2 and J usage is TRBJ1-3; D call uncertain. The CDR3 loop spans 18 amino acids. Germline V gene data show CDR1 as SNHLY and CDR2 as FYNNEI. The ends were cut back, 0 bases at V and 0 bases at J, with 15 bases in the middle. The CDR3 loop reads CASSEALRKFRSGNTIYF. CDR3 in DNA: TGTGCCAGCAGTGAAGCGCTTCGGAAATTCCGCTCTGGAAACACCATATATTTT.

The gene calls are TRBV19 and TRBJ2-1; 7 bases are a match to TRBD1. With V trimmed by 4 bases and J by 2 bases, 5 bases remained unmatched. CDR1 is LNHDA, CDR2 SQIVND, per germline (reference sequence). The CDR3 length is 15 residues. This CDR3 reads CASSTTGRTYNEQFF. The CDR3 DNA follows: TGTGCCAGTAGTACGACAGGGCGTACCTACAATGAGCAGTTCTTC.

The chain recombines TRBV5-1 with TRBJ2-7; D unclear. This CDR3 region has 17 residues. Between the trimmed V and J ends, which lost 0 bases and 2 bases, there was a span of 18 bases. From germline, CDR1 is SGHRS and CDR2 YFSETQ. CDR3 residues: CASSLAQVSGPTYEQYF. The DNA of the CDR3 is TGCGCCAGCAGCTTGGCTCAGGTATCAGGCCCGACCTACGAGCAGTACTTC.

The count of this clonotype is one. The chain carries TRBV4-1 and TRBJ1-4; the D is unclear. Between the trimmed V and J ends, which lost 1 base and 8 bases, there was a span of 11 bases. CDR1 and CDR2 (germline): MGHRA, YSYEKL. The CDR3 has 14 residues. DNA of the CDR3: TGCGCCAGCAGCCAAGTAGGATTAGACGAAAAACTGTTTTTT. It codes for CASSQVGLDEKLFF.

This clonotype was recorded many times. The chain links TRBV28 to TRBJ1-5; TRBD1 matches at 8 bases. V shed 3 bases, J shed 6 bases, and the junction held 13 bases outside the gene matches. This CDR3 contains 17 residues. CDR1 and CDR2 from the germline V gene are MDHEN and SYDVKM. DNA for the CDR3: TGTGCCAGCAGTTTCATAAGGGGACAGGACGACGGTCAGCCCCAGCATTTT. Translated: CASSFIRGQDDGQPQHF.

The chain joins TRBV13 to TRBJ2-1; D remains unclear. This CDR3 spans 15 amino acids. V lost 5 bases, J lost 7 bases, and 18 bases lay in between. CDR1 and CDR2 (germline): PRHDT, FYEKMQ (reference sequence). DNA of the CDR3: TGTGCCAGCAGCGCTTATAGTTCAGGTTTAAATGAGCAGTTCTTC. This encodes CASSAYSSGLNEQFF.